The rows below give T cell receptor beta chains drawn from one sample of a study of blood T cell repertoires in COVID-19. Sequencing used immunoSEQ multiplex PCR; TCRdb keeps in-frame clones, though not all of them. The sample includes about 73,000 clones, approximately 80% seen only once; the top ten take roughly 4.2%. Sequences were obtained from peripheral blood. The receptors come from a woman aged 60-75 years with acute or convalescent COVID-19. The CDR3 runs from the conserved cysteine through the conserved F or W. A D gene is named only where the DNA matches it firmly. Rows may omit the clone size; those that give it use once, few, many or a size class.

D	V	J	size	CDR3	DNA
TRBD1	TRBV3-1/TRBV3-2	TRBJ1-6	NA	CASSQPGTGGRALHF	TGTGCCAGCAGCCAACCAGGGACAGGCGGGAGAGCCCTCCACTTT
TRBD1	TRBV4-2	TRBJ1-3	NA	CASSQGQGTGNTIYF	TGTGCCAGCAGCCAAGGACAGGGGACTGGAAACACCATATATTTT
NA	TRBV25-1	TRBJ2-6	NA	CASIGRGRGANVLTF	TGTGCCAGCATCGGGCGGGGGCGCGGGGCCAACGTCCTGACTTTC
TRBD1	TRBV28	TRBJ1-5	NA	CASKDGTVAQPQHF	TGTGCCAGCAAGGACGGGACAGTTGCTCAGCCCCAGCATTTT
NA	TRBV28	TRBJ1-1	NA	CASTPAGGGNTEAFF	TGTGCCAGCACTCCCGCGGGGGGAGGGAACACTGAAGCTTTCTTT
TRBD2	TRBV5-1	TRBJ2-1	NA	CASSLSPLAGVEQFF	TGCGCCAGCAGCTTGAGTCCCCTCGCGGGAGTTGAGCAGTTCTTC
TRBD1	TRBV2	TRBJ1-5	NA	CASSEKTGDNQPQHF	TGTGCCAGCAGTGAGAAGACAGGGGACAATCAGCCCCAGCATTTT
TRBD1	TRBV28	TRBJ2-7	few	CASSSPADRGNREQYF	TGTGCCAGCAGTTCCCCGGCGGACAGGGGAAATCGGGAGCAGTACTTC
TRBD1	TRBV5-1	TRBJ2-7	NA	CASSSGGQGGYEQYF	TGCGCCAGCAGCTCAGGGGGACAGGGCGGCTACGAGCAGTACTTC
NA	TRBV29-1	TRBJ1-1	NA	CSVESSGGTTEAFF	TGCAGCGTTGAATCCTCGGGGGGGACCACTGAAGCTTTCTTT
NA	TRBV19	TRBJ1-1	NA	CASSIGQGKWATEAFF	TGTGCCAGTAGTATCGGGCAGGGAAAATGGGCCACTGAAGCTTTCTTT
NA	TRBV6-6	TRBJ1-4	NA	CASSYSSGATNEKLFF	TGTGCCAGCAGTTATTCGTCAGGGGCAACTAATGAAAAACTGTTTTTT
TRBD1	TRBV7-2	TRBJ2-7	NA	CASSRRDRGYEQYF	TGTGCCAGCAGCCGCCGGGACAGGGGGTACGAGCAGTACTTC